This T cell receptor (beta chain) was observed in a study of T cells after yellow fever vaccination. Study summary: SMART-Seq v4 Ultra Low Input prepared the low-cell-number fractions.

Study-level points and caveats: Abundant bulk-derived clonotypes could contaminate FACS-sorted repertoires. The study re-detected most primary-vaccination clones after the booster (96% CD4, roughly 91% CD8). The secondary T-cell response peaked on day 5, not day 15, but was weaker.

As regards this clonotype: Its specificity is not known.

CDR1 and CDR2 (germline): SNHLY, FYNNEI. Trimming removed 6 bases at V and 3 bases at J, with 12 bases between. CDR3 length: 13 amino acids. TCRdb analysed the 5' RACE reads with MiXCR anew, one entry per CDR3 protein. In the table there are about 500,000 distinct CDR3 sequences, 17% of which are singletons. The rearrangement joins TRBV2 to TRBJ2-7; the D gene is possibly TRBD2 (6 bases). The sequence was obtained from a man in his late teens or twenties who received the YFV17D yellow fever vaccine. Sequenced here: PBMCs, sampled roughly 5 days after the first yellow fever vaccination. DNA of the CDR3: TGTGCCAGCAGGGGGACGGACTACTACGAGCAGTACTTC. Its protein product is CASRGTDYYEQYF. The entire variable domain, with the rest obtained from reference TRBV2 and TRBJ2-7, is as follows: EPEVTQTPSHQVTQMGQEVILRCVPISNHLYFYWYRQILGQKVEFLVSFYNNEISEKSEIFDDQFSVERPDGSNFTLKIRSTKLEDSAMYFCASRGTDYYEQYFGPGTRLTVT.